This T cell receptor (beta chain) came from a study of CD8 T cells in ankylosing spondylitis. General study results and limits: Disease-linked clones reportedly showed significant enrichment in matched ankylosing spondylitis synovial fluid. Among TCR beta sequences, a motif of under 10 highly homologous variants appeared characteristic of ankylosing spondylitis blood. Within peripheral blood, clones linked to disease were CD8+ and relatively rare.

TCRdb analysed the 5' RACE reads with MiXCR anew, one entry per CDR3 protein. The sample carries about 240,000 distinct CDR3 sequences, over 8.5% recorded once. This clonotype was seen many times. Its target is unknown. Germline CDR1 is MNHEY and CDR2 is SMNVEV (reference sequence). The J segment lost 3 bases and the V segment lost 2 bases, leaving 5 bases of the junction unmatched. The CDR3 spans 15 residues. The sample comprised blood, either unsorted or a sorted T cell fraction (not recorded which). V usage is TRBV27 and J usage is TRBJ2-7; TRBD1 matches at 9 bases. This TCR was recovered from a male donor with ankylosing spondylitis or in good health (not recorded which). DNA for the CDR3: TGTGCCAGCAGTTTAAAGGGACAGGGATTCTACGAGCAGTACTTC. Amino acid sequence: CASSLKGQGFYEQYF.